The entry below gives a single TCR beta chain sequence along with its context. Its antigen is undetermined. Researchers reported that TCR beta cDNA libraries carried unique molecular identifiers. Around 500,000 cDNA molecules were obtained from around 1 to 10 million T cells. One entry per CDR3 protein results from TCRdb running MiXCR on the PCR reads. The sample shows approximately 460,000 distinct CDR3 sequences, nearly 45% of them seen only once. This entry is derived from a study of post-analysis software for immune sequencing data. Study findings and constraints: Significantly lower normalized Chao1 diversity was seen in multiple sclerosis patients than in controls.

Sequenced input: blood. The TCR sequence derives from a girl aged 5-17 years with multiple sclerosis.

CDR3 nucleotide sequence: TGTGCCAGCAGTTTTTCGACAGGGGAGGGCTACACCTTC. This codes for CASSFSTGEGYTF. V gene TRBV27 combines with J gene TRBJ1-2; the match to TRBD1 covers 8 bases. This CDR3 has 13 amino acids. The V gene's germline CDR1 is MNHEY and CDR2 SMNVEV (reference sequence). The J segment lost 8 bases and the V segment lost 3 bases, leaving 5 bases of the junction unmatched.